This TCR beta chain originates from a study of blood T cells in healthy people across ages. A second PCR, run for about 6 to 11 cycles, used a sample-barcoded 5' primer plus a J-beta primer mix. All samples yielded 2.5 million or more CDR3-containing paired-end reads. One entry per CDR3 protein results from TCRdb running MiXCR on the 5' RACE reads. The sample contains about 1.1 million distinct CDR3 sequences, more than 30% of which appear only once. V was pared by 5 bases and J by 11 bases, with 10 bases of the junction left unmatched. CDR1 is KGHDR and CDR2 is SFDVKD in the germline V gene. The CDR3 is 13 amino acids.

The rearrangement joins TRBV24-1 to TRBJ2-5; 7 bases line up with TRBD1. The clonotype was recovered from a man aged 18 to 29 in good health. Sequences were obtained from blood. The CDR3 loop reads CATSAGTANEQYF. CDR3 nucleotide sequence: TGTGCCACCAGTGCCGGGACAGCAAATGAGCAGTACTTC.